The rows below give T cell receptor beta chains drawn from one sample of a study of T cells in Graves' hyperthyroidism and ophthalmopathy. TCRdb passed the multiplex PCR reads through MiXCR, listing each CDR3 protein once. This sample has over 700,000 distinct CDR3 sequences, with 35% found just once. Sequencing used blood. The receptors stem from a woman in her 40s with Graves' hyperthyroidism. Both conserved end residues are part of each CDR3. The D gene is left open where the match is weak. Size tells how often a clone was seen (once, few, many) or the class of an expanded clone, and some rows leave it out.

>TRBV7-9|NA|NA|TRBJ1-2
CASSRGGTSNYGYTF
TGTGCCAGCAGCCGGGGGGGCACCTCTAACTATGGCTACACCTTC
>TRBV25-1|NA|NA|TRBJ1-6
CAWSVPAGSPLHF
TGTGCCTGGAGTGTACCCGCCGGTTCACCCCTCCACTTT
>TRBV12-3/TRBV12-4|NA|NA|TRBJ1-2
CASSFLDGYGYTF
TGTGCCAGCAGTTTTTTGGACGGCTATGGCTACACCTTC
>TRBV6-2/TRBV6-3|many|NA|TRBJ2-7
CASRTQLLIHEQYF
TGTGCCAGCCGAACACAACTACTCATCCACGAGCAGTACTTC
>TRBV14|NA|NA|TRBJ1-4
CASSPLGNEKLFF
TGTGCCAGCAGCCCCCTCGGTAATGAAAAACTGTTTTTT
>TRBV6-2/TRBV6-3|NA|TRBD1|TRBJ1-1
CASSYTGVTEAFF
TGTGCCAGCAGTTACACAGGGGTCACTGAAGCTTTCTTT
>TRBV5-6|NA|NA|TRBJ1-1
CASSQTGGLRAEAFF
TGTGCCAGCAGCCAGACCGGGGGTCTAAGGGCTGAAGCTTTCTTT
>TRBV19|NA|NA|TRBJ1-5
CASTLRGRARGPQHF
TGTGCCAGTACCCTAAGAGGCAGAGCTCGTGGGCCCCAGCATTTT
>TRBV20-1|few|TRBD2|TRBJ2-5
CSARDLREEGETQYF
TGCAGTGCTAGAGATTTACGGGAGGAGGGAGAGACCCAGTACTTC
>TRBV20-1|NA|TRBD1|TRBJ2-7
CSARSAGGKGNSYEQYF
TGCAGTGCTAGGTCAGCAGGGGGCAAGGGGAACTCCTACGAGCAGTACTTC
>TRBV19|few|NA|TRBJ2-3
CASSIGREGVTQYF
TGTGCCAGTAGTATCGGTCGCGAAGGGGTGACGCAGTATTTT
>TRBV4-3|NA|NA|TRBJ1-2
CASSQDRRGFYGYTF
TGCGCCAGCAGCCAAGATCGTAGGGGGTTCTATGGCTACACCTTC
>TRBV19|NA|NA|TRBJ2-5
CASSIMDGYETQYF
TGTGCCAGTAGTATAATGGACGGGTACGAGACCCAGTACTTC
>TRBV19|NA|NA|TRBJ1-1
CASSTPEQGITEAFF
TGTGCCAGTAGTACACCCGAACAGGGAATCACTGAAGCTTTCTTT
>TRBV13|NA|TRBD1|TRBJ1-2
CASSRRQGLRGYTF
TGTGCCAGCAGCCGTCGACAGGGGTTGAGGGGCTACACCTTC
>TRBV20-1|few|NA|TRBJ2-7
CSASTGLADEQYF
TGCAGTGCTTCGACAGGGTTAGCGGACGAGCAGTACTTC
>TRBV10-3|many|TRBD1|TRBJ1-2
CASLDREDYGYTF
TGTGCCAGCCTGGACAGGGAGGACTATGGCTACACCTTC
>TRBV6-5|many|NA|TRBJ1-3
CASSNGGNTIYF
TGTGCCAGCAGCAACGGAGGGAACACCATATATTTT
>TRBV6-1|NA|NA|TRBJ1-2
CASSESGGYGYTF
TGTGCCAGCAGTGAATCGGGCGGCTATGGCTACACCTTC